The present TCR beta chain was sequenced within a study of memory CD4+ T cells and cytomegalovirus serostatus. As for the study in general: Donors were healthy Belgian adults, several CMV seropositive and some 24 seronegative. Notes on the study in general: Of 150 to 200 reported CMV TCRbeta sequences, just over 65 were found in memory CD4+ repertoires.

As originally analysed: After removing out-of-frame reads, over 2 million distinct TCRbeta sequences remained. The method was immunoSEQ multiplex PCR; TCRdb's version includes in-frame clones alone and lacks a portion of them. D and trimming were read from the DNA, whereas the V and J calls and clone size are those reported in that table. The sample has about 60,000 clones; about 68% are singletons. The CDR3 covers 13 residues. The V gene lost 5 bases and the J gene lost 5 bases, with 13 bases spanning the gap. Germline CDR1 is SGHRS and CDR2 is YFSETQ. The sort gate was single viable CD3+CD4+CD8-CD45RO+ cells for memory CD4+ T cells. Positive selection with CD4 microbeads enriched total CD4+ T cells. Comment on this clone: Its antigen remains unidentified.

J is TRBJ2-5 and V is TRBV5-1; D might be TRBD1 (6 bases). The clonotype comes from an adult in good health and CMV-seropositive. Sequenced input: memory CD4+ T cells from blood. This CDR3 is CASRSSGGETQYF. For the CDR3, the DNA is TGCGCCAGCAGGTCGAGTGGGGGCGAGACCCAGTACTTC.